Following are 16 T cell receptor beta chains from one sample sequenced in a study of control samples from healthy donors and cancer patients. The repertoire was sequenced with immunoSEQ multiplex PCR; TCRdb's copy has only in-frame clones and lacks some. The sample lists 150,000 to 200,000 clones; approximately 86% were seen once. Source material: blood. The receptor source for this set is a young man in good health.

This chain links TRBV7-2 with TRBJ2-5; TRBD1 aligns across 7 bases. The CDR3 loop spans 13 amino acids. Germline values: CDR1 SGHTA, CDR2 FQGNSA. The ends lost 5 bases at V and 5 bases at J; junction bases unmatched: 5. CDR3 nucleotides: TGTGCCAGCAGCGGAAAAGGGGGCGAGACCCAGTACTTC. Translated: CASSGKGGETQYF.

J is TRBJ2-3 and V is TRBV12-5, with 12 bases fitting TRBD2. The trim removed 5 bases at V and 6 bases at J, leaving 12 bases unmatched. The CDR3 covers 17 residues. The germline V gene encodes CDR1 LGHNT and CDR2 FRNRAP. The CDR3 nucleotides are TGTGCTAGTGGTACCTCCTGGACTAGCGGGGAAAGTGATACGCAGTATTTT. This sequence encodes CASGTSWTSGESDTQYF.

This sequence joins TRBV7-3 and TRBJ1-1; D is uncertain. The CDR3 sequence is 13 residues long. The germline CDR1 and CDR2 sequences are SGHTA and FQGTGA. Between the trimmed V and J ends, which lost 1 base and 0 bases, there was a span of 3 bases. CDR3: CASSLNVNTEAFF. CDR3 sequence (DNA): TGTGCCAGCAGCTTAAACGTGAACACTGAAGCTTTCTTT.

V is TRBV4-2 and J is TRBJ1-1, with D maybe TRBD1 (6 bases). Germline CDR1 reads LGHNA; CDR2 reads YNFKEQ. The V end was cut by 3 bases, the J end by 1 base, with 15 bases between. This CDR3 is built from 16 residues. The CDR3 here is CASSQVPSGENTEAFF. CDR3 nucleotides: TGTGCCAGCAGCCAGGTCCCTTCAGGGGAGAACACTGAAGCTTTCTTT.

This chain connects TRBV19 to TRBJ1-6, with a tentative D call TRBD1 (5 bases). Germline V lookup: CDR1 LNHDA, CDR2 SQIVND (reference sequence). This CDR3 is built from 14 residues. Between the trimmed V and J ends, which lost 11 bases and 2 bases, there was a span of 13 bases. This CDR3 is CAAGRGPYNSPLHF. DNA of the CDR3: TGTGCCGCAGGGAGGGGACCCTATAATTCACCCCTCCACTTT. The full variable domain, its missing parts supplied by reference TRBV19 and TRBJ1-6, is DGGITQSPKYLFRKEGQNVTLSCEQNLNHDAMYWYRQDPGQGLRLIYYSQIVNDFQKGDIAEGYSVSREKKESFPLTVTSAQKNPTAFYLCAAGRGPYNSPLHFGNGTRLTVT.

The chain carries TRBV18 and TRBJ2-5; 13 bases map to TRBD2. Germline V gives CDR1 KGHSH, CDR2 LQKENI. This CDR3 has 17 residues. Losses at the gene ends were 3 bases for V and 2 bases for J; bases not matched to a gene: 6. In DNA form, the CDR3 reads TGTGCCAGCTCACCCCGGACTAGCGGGGGTGGTCAAGAGACCCAGTACTTC. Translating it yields CASSPRTSGGGQETQYF.

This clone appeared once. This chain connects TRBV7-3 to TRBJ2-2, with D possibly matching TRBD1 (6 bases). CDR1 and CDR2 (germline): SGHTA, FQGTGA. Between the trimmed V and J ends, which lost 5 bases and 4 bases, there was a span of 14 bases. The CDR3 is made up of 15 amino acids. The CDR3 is CASSVQGHGTGELFF. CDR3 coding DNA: TGTGCCAGCAGCGTACAGGGTCACGGCACCGGGGAGCTGTTTTTT.

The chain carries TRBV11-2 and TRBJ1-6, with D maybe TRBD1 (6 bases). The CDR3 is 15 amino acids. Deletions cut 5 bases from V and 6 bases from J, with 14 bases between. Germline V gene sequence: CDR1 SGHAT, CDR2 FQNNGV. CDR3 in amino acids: CASSIARGPNSPLHF. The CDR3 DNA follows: TGTGCCAGCAGCATAGCCAGGGGACCTAATTCACCCCTCCACTTT. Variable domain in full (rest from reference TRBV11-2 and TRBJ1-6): EAGVAQSPRYKIIEKRQSVAFWCNPISGHATLYWYQQILGQGPKLLIQFQNNGVVDDSQLPKDRFSAERLKGVDSTLKIQPAKLEDSAVYLCASSIARGPNSPLHFGNGTRLTVT.

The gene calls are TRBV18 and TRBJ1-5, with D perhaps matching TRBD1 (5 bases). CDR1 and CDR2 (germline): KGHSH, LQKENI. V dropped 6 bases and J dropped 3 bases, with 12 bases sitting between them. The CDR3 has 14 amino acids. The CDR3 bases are TGTGCCAGCTCCCTAGGACAAGTCAATCAGCCCCAGCATTTT. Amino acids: CASSLGQVNQPQHF.

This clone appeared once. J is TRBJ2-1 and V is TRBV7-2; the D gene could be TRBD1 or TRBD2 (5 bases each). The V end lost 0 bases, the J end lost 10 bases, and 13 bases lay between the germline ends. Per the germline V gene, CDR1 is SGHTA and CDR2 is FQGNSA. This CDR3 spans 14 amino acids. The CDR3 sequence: CASSLALGVAEQFF. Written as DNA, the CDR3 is TGTGCCAGCAGCTTAGCGCTGGGGGTAGCGGAGCAGTTCTTC.

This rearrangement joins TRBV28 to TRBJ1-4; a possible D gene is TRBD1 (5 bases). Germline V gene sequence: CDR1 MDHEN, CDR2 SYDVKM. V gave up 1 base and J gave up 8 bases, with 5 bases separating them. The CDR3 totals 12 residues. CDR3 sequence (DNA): TGTGCCAGCAGTTTATACAGGGAAAAACTGTTTTTT. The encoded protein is CASSLYREKLFF. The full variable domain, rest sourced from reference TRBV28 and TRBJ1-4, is DVKVTQSSRYLVKRTGEKVFLECVQDMDHENMFWYRQDPGLGLRLIYFSYDVKMKEKGDIPEGYSVSREKKERFSLILESASTNQTSMYLCASSLYREKLFFGSGTQLSVL.

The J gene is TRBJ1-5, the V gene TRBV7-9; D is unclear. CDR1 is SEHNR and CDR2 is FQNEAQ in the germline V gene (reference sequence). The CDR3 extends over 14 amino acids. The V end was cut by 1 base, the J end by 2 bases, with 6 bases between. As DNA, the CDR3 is TGTGCCAGCAGCTTAGGTTGGGGCAATCAGCCCCAGCATTTT. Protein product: CASSLGWGNQPQHF.

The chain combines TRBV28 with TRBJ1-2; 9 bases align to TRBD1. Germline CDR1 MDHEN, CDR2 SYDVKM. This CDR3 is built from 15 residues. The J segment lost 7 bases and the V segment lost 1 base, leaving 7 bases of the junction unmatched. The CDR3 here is CASSLFRGQGSGYTF. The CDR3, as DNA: TGTGCCAGCAGTTTATTTAGGGGACAGGGCTCTGGCTACACCTTC.

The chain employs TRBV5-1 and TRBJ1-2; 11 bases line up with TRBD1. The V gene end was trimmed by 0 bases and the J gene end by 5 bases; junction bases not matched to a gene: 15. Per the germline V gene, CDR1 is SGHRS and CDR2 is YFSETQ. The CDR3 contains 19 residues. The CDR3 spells CASSLGISQGQGALYGYTF. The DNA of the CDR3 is TGCGCCAGCAGCTTGGGGATTTCCCAAGGACAGGGGGCACTGTATGGCTACACCTTC. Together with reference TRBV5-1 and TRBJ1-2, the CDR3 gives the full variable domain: KAGVTQTPRYLIKTRGQQVTLSCSPISGHRSVSWYQQTPGQGLQFLFEYFSETQRNKGNFPGRFSGRQFSNSRSEMNVSTLELGDSALYLCASSLGISQGQGALYGYTFGSGTRLTVV.

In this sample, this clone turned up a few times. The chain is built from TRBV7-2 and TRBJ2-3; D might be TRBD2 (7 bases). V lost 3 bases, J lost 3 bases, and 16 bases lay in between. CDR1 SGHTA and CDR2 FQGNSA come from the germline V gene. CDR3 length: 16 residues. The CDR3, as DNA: TGTGCCAGCAGCTTCAGGTCGGGGGGCACAACAGATACGCAGTATTTT. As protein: CASSFRSGGTTDTQYF.

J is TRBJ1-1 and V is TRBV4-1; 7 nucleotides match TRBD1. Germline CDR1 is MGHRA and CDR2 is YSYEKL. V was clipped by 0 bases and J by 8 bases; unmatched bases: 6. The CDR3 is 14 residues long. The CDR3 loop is CASSQEKGADEAFF. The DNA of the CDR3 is TGCGCCAGCAGCCAAGAGAAGGGGGCGGACGAAGCTTTCTTT.